This entry features one TCR beta chain sequence. Its target is unknown. These data originate in a study of graft-versus-host responses after intestinal transplantation. The wider study: Multivisceral, liver-intestinal, or isolated intestinal grafts went to recipients. Recipients across the board were started on anti-thymocyte globulin induction, then kept on tacrolimus and steroids for two to four years. Study-level findings and limits: Those patients showing graft-donor T cell macrochimerism displayed high graft-versus-host to host-versus-graft clonal ratios in allografts. GvH clonotypes were identified within recipient marrow, with a subset emerging first in ileum or blood.

TCRdb's copy holds only in-frame clones and misses some; the assay was immunoSEQ multiplex PCR. Here the sample spans around 130,000 clones, more than 90% being singletons. Per the germline V gene, CDR1 is LNHDA and CDR2 is SQIVND (reference sequence). The CDR3 covers 18 residues. J lost 0 bases, V lost 5 bases, and 6 bases had no gene match. This sequence was found in a human donor who received an intestinal transplant. The specimen was unstimulated CD4+ T cells sorted from spleen or lymph node cells, collected before intestinal transplant. V usage is TRBV19 and J usage is TRBJ2-1; 14 bases are a match to TRBD2. This CDR3 reads CASSLGLAGVSSYNEQFF. Here the CDR3 DNA reads TGTGCCAGTAGTTTGGGACTAGCGGGGGTAAGCTCCTACAATGAGCAGTTCTTC. Full variable domain (missing parts from reference TRBV19 and TRBJ2-1): DGGITQSPKYLFRKEGQNVTLSCEQNLNHDAMYWYRQDPGQGLRLIYYSQIVNDFQKGDIAEGYSVSREKKESFPLTVTSAQKNPTAFYLCASSLGLAGVSSYNEQFFGPGTRLTVL.